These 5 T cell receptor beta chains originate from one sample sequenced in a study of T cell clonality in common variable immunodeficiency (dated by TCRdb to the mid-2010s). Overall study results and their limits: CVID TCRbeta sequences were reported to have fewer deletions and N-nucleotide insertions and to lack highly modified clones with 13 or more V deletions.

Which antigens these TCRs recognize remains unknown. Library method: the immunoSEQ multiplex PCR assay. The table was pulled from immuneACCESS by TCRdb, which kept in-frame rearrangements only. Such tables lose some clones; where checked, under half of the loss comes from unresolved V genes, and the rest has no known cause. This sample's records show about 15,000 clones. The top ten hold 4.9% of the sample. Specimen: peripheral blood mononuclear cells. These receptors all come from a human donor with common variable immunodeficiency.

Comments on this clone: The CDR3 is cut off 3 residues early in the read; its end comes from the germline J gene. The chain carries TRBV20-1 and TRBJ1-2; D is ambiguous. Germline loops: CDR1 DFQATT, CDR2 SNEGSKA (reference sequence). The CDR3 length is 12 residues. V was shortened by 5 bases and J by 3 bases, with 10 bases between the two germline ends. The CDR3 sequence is CSAPNRDYGYTF. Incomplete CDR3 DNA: TGCAGTGCTCCTAACAGAGACTATGGC.

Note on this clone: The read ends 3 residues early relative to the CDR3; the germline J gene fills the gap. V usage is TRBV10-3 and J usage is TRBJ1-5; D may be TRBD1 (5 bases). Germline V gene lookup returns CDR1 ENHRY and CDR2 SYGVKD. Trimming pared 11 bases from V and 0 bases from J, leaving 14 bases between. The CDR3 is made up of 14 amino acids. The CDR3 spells CASRGEGSNQPQHF. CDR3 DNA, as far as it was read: TGTGCCTCTAGAGGGGAAGGTAGCAATCAGCCC.

Partial CDR3 DNA: TGTGCCAGCAGTGAAAGCGGGCGGGGAAAGCTTCCTGAA. As protein: CASSESGRGKLPE. The CDR3 in its entirety is CASSESGRGKLPEAFF. The gene calls are TRBV6-1 and TRBJ1-1; D gene unclear. The read ends 3 residues shy of where the CDR3 ends; the end is completed using the germline J gene. Trimming shortened V by 2 bases and J by 6 bases, and 19 bases separated the two germline ends. Germline V gene lookup returns CDR1 MNHNS and CDR2 SASEGT. The CDR3 spans 16 residues.

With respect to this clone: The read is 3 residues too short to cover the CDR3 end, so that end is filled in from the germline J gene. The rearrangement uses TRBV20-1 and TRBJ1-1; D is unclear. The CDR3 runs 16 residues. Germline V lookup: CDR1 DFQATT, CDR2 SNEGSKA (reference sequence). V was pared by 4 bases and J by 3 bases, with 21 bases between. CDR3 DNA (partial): TGCAGTGCTATAGTCCATTCGGACCCCGGGGACACTGAA. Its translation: CSAIVHSDPGDTE. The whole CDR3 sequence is CSAIVHSDPGDTEAFF.

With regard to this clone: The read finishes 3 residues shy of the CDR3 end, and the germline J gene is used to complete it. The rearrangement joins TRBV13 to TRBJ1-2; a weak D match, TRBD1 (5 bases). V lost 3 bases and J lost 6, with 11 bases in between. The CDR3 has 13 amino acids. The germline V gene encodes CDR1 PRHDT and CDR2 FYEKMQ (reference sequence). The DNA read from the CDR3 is TGTGCCAGCAGCTTGGGGGGGAGTCATGGC. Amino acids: CASSLGGSHG. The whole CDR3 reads CASSLGGSHGYTF.